The 15 T cell receptor beta chains below were found in one sample sequenced in a study of cytomegalovirus exposure and HLA in healthy donors. The PCR was carried out with 60 Vbeta primers and 13 Jbeta primers. Sequencing was performed with immunoSEQ multiplex PCR; in TCRdb, only in-frame clones are kept and a portion is missing. The data show 130,000 to 150,000 clones, approximately 80% seen once. The sample taken for sequencing was PBMCs. These receptor sequences come from a man aged 25 to 40 in good health and CMV-seropositive.

J is TRBJ2-5 and V is TRBV5-1, with 7 bases aligning to TRBD2. V trimming: 4 bases; J trimming: 3 bases; junction bases outside the gene matches: 6. CDR1 SGHRS and CDR2 YFSETQ come from the germline V gene. The CDR3 consists of 14 residues. The CDR3 DNA reads TGCGCCAGCAGCGTGACTAGCACTAAAGAGACCCAGTACTTC. It is translated as CASSVTSTKETQYF.

The chain recombines TRBV30 with TRBJ2-7; 10 positions agree with TRBD2. V shed 3 bases and J 2 bases; nucleotides not matched to a gene: 10. The CDR3 runs to 16 residues. Germline V gives CDR1 GTSNPN, CDR2 SVGIG (reference sequence). The CDR3, as DNA: TGTGCCTGGAGAGGGGTAGCGGGGGGTCCCCCCTACGAGCAGTACTTC. It codes for CAWRGVAGGPPYEQYF.

The genes are TRBV25-1 and TRBJ2-4; no firm D call. V dropped 3 bases and J dropped 7 bases, with 13 bases sitting between them. This CDR3 comprises 14 residues. CDR1 and CDR2 (germline): MGHDK, SYGVNS. For the CDR3, the DNA is TGTGCCAGCAGTGATGATTCGTTCGGGAACATTCAGTACTTC. Translation: CASSDDSFGNIQYF. The full variable domain, completed using reference TRBV25-1 and TRBJ2-4, is EADIYQTPRYLVIGTGKKITLECSQTMGHDKMYWYQQDPGMELHLIHYSYGVNSTEKGDLSSESTVSRIRTEHFPLTLESARPSHTSQYLCASSDDSFGNIQYFGAGTRLSVL.

This chain joins TRBV27 and TRBJ1-1; 7 bases agree with TRBD1. V trimming: 4 bases; J trimming: 8 bases; junction bases outside the gene matches: 13. Germline CDR1 is MNHEY and CDR2 is SMNVEV (reference sequence). The CDR3 runs to 15 residues. CDR3 region: CASSSIWTGNKEAFF. For the CDR3, the DNA is TGTGCCAGCAGTTCAATTTGGACAGGCAATAAGGAAGCTTTCTTT.

J is TRBJ1-1 and V is TRBV6-5; 8 bases match TRBD1. This CDR3 comprises 16 residues. The junction had 8 bases not matched to a gene; V was cut back by 0 bases and J by 5 bases. CDR1 MNHEY and CDR2 SVGAGI come from the germline V gene. As DNA, the CDR3 is TGTGCCAGCAGTTACTCCGGGACAGGTCAGGGGACTGAAGCTTTCTTT. It yields the protein CASSYSGTGQGTEAFF.

The chain has TRBV5-1 and TRBJ2-7, with D perhaps matching TRBD2 (5 bases). Germline V lookup: CDR1 SGHRS, CDR2 YFSETQ. Trimming shortened V by 4 bases and J by 1 base, and 18 bases separated the two germline ends. The CDR3 runs to 16 residues. Written as DNA, the CDR3 is TGCGCCAGCAGCGCGAATCTGGACGGAGGTTCCTACGAGCAGTACTTC. Translation: CASSANLDGGSYEQYF.

The chain recombines TRBV28 with TRBJ2-1; possible D gene TRBD2, 6 bases. Germline CDR1 reads MDHEN; CDR2 reads SYDVKM. Trimming removed 5 bases from V and 7 bases from J, with 15 bases in between. The CDR3 spans 14 residues. For the CDR3, the DNA is TGTGCCAGCAGTCCACAACACGGAGGGAATGAGCAGTTCTTC. Protein product: CASSPQHGGNEQFF.

The CDR3 nucleotides read TGCGCCAGCAGCCCGCCCCCTTACAGGGACGATGACACTGAAGCTTTCTTT. Amino acid sequence: CASSPPPYRDDDTEAFF. The V and J genes are TRBV5-1 and TRBJ1-1; a weak D match, TRBD1 (6 bases). The CDR3 has 17 amino acids. Germline lookup yields CDR1 SGHRS and CDR2 YFSETQ. V was shortened by 4 bases and J by 3 bases, with 22 bases between the two germline ends.

J is TRBJ2-3 and V is TRBV5-1, with 15 bases fitting TRBD2. The CDR3 has 17 residues. Trimming removed 1 base from V and 7 bases from J; junction bases left unmatched: 7. Germline V gene data show CDR1 as SGHRS and CDR2 as YFSETQ. CDR3 residues: CASSLLGLAGGQNTQYF. CDR3 nucleotides: TGCGCCAGCAGCTTGTTAGGACTAGCGGGAGGGCAGAATACGCAGTATTTT.

The chain is built from TRBV27 and TRBJ2-2; the D gene is possibly TRBD2 (6 bases). Trimming took off 5 bases at V and 2 bases at J, with 18 bases between the two ends. This CDR3 spans 17 amino acids. The germline gives CDR1 MNHEY, CDR2 SMNVEV (reference sequence). The CDR3, as DNA: TGTGCCAGCAGTCCCCGAGGGAGGCACAAAAACACCGGGGAGCTGTTTTTT. This encodes CASSPRGRHKNTGELFF.

The gene calls are TRBV7-6 and TRBJ2-7; D gene ambiguous. The CDR3 has 13 amino acids. The germline CDR1 and CDR2 sequences are SGHVS and FNYEAQ. V lost 5 bases and J lost 2, with 10 bases in between. The CDR3 loop is CASSPIAAYEQYF. The CDR3 coding sequence is TGTGCCAGCAGCCCAATAGCAGCCTACGAGCAGTACTTC.

The chain employs TRBV4-1 and TRBJ1-5, with 8 bases lining up with TRBD1. CDR3 length equals 15 residues. CDR1 is MGHRA and CDR2 is YSYEKL in the germline V gene. The trim removed 6 bases at V and 2 bases at J, leaving 6 bases unmatched. The CDR3 is CASRPDRGRNQPQHF. CDR3 DNA sequence: TGCGCCAGCAGACCTGACAGGGGTCGCAATCAGCCCCAGCATTTT.

The CDR3 region has the DNA TGTGCTAGTGGCCTACAGTGGACCCAGTACTTC. Its protein is CASGLQWTQYF. V usage is TRBV12-5 and J usage is TRBJ2-5; D ambiguous. CDR1 and CDR2 from the germline V gene are LGHNT and FRNRAP. The V and J ends lost 6 bases and 7 bases respectively, with 9 bases between them. This CDR3 contains 11 residues.

This chain connects TRBV11-2 to TRBJ2-7; TRBD1 agrees at 8 bases. Germline V lookup: CDR1 SGHAT, CDR2 FQNNGV. The CDR3 loop spans 17 amino acids. Germline trimming cut 3 bases from V and 0 bases from J; bases unmatched to any gene: 10. CDR3 region: CASSFGTGGLSSYEQYF. The CDR3 coding sequence is TGTGCCAGCAGCTTTGGGACAGGAGGATTAAGCTCCTACGAGCAGTACTTC. Full variable domain (outside the CDR3, taken from reference TRBV11-2 and TRBJ2-7): EAGVAQSPRYKIIEKRQSVAFWCNPISGHATLYWYQQILGQGPKLLIQFQNNGVVDDSQLPKDRFSAERLKGVDSTLKIQPAKLEDSAVYLCASSFGTGGLSSYEQYFGPGTRLTVT.

This clone was counted a single time. The gene calls are TRBV2 and TRBJ2-7, with a weak D call TRBD1 (5 bases). This CDR3 region has 16 residues. V was cut by 3 bases and J by 3 bases, with 18 bases left in between. Germline V lookup: CDR1 SNHLY, CDR2 FYNNEI. The CDR3 loop reads CASSERDRRSIYEQYF. CDR3 nucleotides: TGTGCCAGCAGTGAGAGAGACAGAAGGTCGATCTACGAGCAGTACTTC.